This paragraph reports one T cell receptor (beta chain). Its antigen specificity is not known. It has no much larger one-base neighbor in the sample; base qualities were not kept. Synthesis of TCR cDNA relied on 5'RACE template switching, a step that introduced a universal primer site along with unique molecular identifiers. Priming for cDNA synthesis came from both the TCR alpha and TCR beta constant segments. Libraries were amplified in two PCR steps, with sample barcodes and sequencing adapters added in the second step. Sequencing of libraries was performed on Illumina HiSeq 2500 (2x100 bp) or NovaSeq (2x150 bp). The paper's processing steps were these. Demultiplexing of reads and collapsing into UMI consensus sequences were performed with MIGEC, and V(D)J alignment was carried out with MiXCR. Using edgeR on replicate PBMC samples, clonotypes were called vaccine-responding if FDR was below 0.01 and the log2 fold change was above 5 up to day 15. Bulk clonotypes were assigned CD4 or CD8 identity according to which sequenced CD4 or CD8 repertoire held them at higher abundance. TCRdb reprocessed the public reads (quality trimming at Q25 with fastp, clone calling with MiXCR) and kept in-frame beta chains. All rows with the same CDR3 protein become a single entry with the most common DNA and genes. The authors' filters were not applied to this entry. The sample records hundreds of thousands of distinct CDR3 sequences, approximately 12% of which are singletons. Clones ranked in the top ten supply more than 13% of the sample.

The data were obtained in a study of T cells after yellow fever vaccination (dated by TCRdb to the late 2010s). About the study as a whole: The SMART-Seq v4 Ultra Low Input RNA kit was used to prepare libraries from fractions with low cell numbers. To follow T-cell clones before and after primary and booster YFV17D yellow fever vaccination, bulk TCR alpha and beta repertoires were sequenced over time. Two healthy male donors made up the cohort, one aged 18 to 29 years and the other aged 30 to 40 years. Bulk PBMC replicates and cell subsets were isolated from blood drawn at multiple timepoints before and after both primary and secondary immunization. Results the study describes overall, beyond this receptor: FACS-sorted repertoires could contain abundant contaminating clonotypes from the bulk population, so computational filtering was required. The secondary T-cell response was found to be weaker but faster than the primary response, with a peak reached on day 5 rather than on day 15. Most clones expanded after primary vaccination were re-detected after the booster (about 96% of CD4 and approximately 89% of CD8), suggesting broad memory maintenance. A small share of clonotypes occurred in both CD4 and CD8 compartments, likely arising from convergent recombination. Only two donors were included in the study, so the extent to which the findings can be generalized is limited.

Sample treatment or condition, as interpreted from the label and publication: live attenuated yellow fever vaccine strain. Two biological replicates of bulk PBMCs were collected at each blood-draw timepoint. PBMCs were isolated from peripheral blood using a standard Ficoll-Paque protocol. TriZol was used to extract RNA from bulk PBMCs, CD4 and CD8 fractions, and dextramer-positive and dextramer-negative fractions. The specimen comprised PBMCs, sampled on the day of the yellow fever booster vaccination. The TCR was taken from a man aged 30 to 39 who received the YFV17D yellow fever vaccine.

The bases read TGTGCCAGCAGCTGGGATGGGGTCGGGGAGCTGTTTTTT. Its product reads: CASSWDGVGELFF. Recombination linked TRBV5-4 to TRBJ2-2; the D gene assignment is ambiguous. V loses 3 bases, J loses 7 bases, and the germline ends lie 10 bases apart. Including cysteine and phenylalanine, the CDR3 has 13 amino acids. Only the CDR3 part of the read is kept: 39 bases, read in frame from the first base. The germline V gene (reference sequence) provides CDR1 SGHNT and CDR2 YYREEE. The reference TRBV5-4 and TRBJ2-2 proteins fill in what lies around the CDR3, so the full variable domain reads ETGVTQSPTHLIKTRGQQVTLRCSSQSGHNTVSWYQQALGQGPQFIFQYYREEENGRGNFPPRFSGLQFPNYSSELNVNALELDDSALYLCASSWDGVGELFFGEGSRLTVL.